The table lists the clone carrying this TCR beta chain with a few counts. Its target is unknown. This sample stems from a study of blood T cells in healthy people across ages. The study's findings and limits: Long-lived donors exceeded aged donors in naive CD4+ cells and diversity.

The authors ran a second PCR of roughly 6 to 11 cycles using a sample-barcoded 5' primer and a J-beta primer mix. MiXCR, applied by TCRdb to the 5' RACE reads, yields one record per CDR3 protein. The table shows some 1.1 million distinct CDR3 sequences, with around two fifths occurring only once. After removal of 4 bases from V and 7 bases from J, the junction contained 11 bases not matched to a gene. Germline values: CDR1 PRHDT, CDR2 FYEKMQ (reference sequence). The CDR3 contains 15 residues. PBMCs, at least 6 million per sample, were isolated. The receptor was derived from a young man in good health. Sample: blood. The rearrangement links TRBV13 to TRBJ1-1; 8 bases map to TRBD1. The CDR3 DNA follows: TGTGCCAGCAGCTCGATCCGCGGACAGGGACTTGAAGCTTTCTTT. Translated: CASSSIRGQGLEAFF.